This T cell receptor beta chain is drawn from a study of CD8 T cells in ankylosing spondylitis. Points from the study as a whole: The study identified a TCR beta motif of under ten highly homologous variants that appeared characteristic of ankylosing spondylitis blood. CD8+ by phenotype, disease-linked clones were relatively rare in peripheral blood. There was reportedly significant enrichment of clones that were disease-linked in matched ankylosing spondylitis synovial fluid. Reactive arthritis synovial fluid and blood were previously reported to contain some motif variants.

TCRdb independently ran MiXCR on the 5' RACE reads; one entry per CDR3 protein. The table lists about 340,000 distinct CDR3 sequences, 20% of them singletons. This CDR3 is 15 amino acids long. The V gene end was trimmed by 6 bases and the J gene end by 4 bases; junction bases not matched to a gene: 10. The germline V gene encodes CDR1 MNHEY and CDR2 SMNVEV (reference sequence). This clonotype occurred a few times. The antigen is undetermined. The chain recombines TRBV27 with TRBJ2-5; 8 bases agree with TRBD2. Sequenced sample: blood, either unsorted or a sorted T cell fraction (not recorded which). The sequence came from a male donor with ankylosing spondylitis or in good health (not recorded which). CDR3: CASSPGTSGRETQYF. The CDR3 DNA reads as TGTGCCAGCAGCCCCGGGACTAGTGGGCGAGAGACCCAGTACTTC.